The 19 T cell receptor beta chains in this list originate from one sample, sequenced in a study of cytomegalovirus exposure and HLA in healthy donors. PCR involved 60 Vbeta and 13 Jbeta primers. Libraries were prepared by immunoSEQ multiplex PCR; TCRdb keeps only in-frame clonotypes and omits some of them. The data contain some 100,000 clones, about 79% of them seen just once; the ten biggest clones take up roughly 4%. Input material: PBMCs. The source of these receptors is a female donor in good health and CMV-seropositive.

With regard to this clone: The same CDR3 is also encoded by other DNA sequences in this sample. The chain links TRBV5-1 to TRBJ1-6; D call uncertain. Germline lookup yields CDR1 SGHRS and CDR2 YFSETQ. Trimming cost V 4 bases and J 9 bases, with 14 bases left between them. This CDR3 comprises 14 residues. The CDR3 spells CASSLSGAGSPLHF. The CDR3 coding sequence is TGCGCCAGCAGCCTGTCTGGTGCAGGTTCACCCCTCCACTTT.

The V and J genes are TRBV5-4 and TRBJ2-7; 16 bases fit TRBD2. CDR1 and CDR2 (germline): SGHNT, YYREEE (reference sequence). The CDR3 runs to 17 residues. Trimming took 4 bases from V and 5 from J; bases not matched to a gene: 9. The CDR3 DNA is TGTGCCAGCAGCCCCGGGACTAGCGGGAGGGCCAGAAACGAGCAGTACTTC. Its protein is CASSPGTSGRARNEQYF.

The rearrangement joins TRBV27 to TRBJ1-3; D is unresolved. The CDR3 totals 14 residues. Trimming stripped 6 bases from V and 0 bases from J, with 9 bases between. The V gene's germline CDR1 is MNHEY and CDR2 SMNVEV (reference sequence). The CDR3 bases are TGTGCCAGCAGGCCGACATACTCTGGAAACACCATATATTTT. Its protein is CASRPTYSGNTIYF.

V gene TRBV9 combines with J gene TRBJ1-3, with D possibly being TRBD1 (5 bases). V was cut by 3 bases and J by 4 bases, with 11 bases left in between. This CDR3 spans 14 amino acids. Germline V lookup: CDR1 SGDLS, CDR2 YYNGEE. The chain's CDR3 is CASSEGVSGNTIYF. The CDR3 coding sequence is TGTGCCAGCAGCGAAGGGGTCTCGGGAAACACCATATATTTT.

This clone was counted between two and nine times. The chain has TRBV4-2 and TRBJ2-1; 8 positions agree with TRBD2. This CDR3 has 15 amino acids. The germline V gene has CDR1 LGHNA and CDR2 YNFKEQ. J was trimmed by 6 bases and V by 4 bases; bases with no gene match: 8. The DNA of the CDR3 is TGTGCCAGCAGCCCCCGACTAGCGAACGGCAATGAGCAGTTCTTC. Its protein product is CASSPRLANGNEQFF.

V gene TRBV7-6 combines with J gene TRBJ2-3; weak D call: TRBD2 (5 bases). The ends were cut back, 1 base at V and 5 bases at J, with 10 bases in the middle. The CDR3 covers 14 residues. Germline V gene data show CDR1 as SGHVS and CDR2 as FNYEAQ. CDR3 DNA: TGTGCCAGCAGCTTAGGGCTAGCCGGAGATACGCAGTATTTT. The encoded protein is CASSLGLAGDTQYF.

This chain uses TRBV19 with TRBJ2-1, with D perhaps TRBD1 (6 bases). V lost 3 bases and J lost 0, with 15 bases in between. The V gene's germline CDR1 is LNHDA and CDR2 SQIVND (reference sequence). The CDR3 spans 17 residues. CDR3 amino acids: CASSIHQGLSSYNEQFF. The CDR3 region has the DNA TGTGCCAGTAGTATCCATCAGGGGCTTAGCTCCTACAATGAGCAGTTCTTC.

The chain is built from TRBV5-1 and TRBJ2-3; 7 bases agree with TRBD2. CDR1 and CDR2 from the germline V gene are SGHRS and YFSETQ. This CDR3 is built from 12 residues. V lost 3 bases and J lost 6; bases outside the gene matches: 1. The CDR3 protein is CASSSAGDTQYF. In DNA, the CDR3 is TGCGCCAGCAGCTCAGCGGGGGATACGCAGTATTTT.

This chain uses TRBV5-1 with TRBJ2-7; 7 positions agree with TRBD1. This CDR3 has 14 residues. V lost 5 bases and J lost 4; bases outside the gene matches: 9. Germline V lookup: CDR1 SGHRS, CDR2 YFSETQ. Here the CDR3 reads CASSLRGGQYEQYF. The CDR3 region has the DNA TGCGCCAGCAGTCTACGAGGGGGCCAGTACGAGCAGTACTTC.

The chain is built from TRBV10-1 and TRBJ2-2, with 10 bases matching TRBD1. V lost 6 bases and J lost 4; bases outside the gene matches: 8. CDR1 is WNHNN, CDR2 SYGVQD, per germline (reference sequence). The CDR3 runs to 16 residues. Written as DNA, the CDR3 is TGCGCCAGCAGCGACTCCGGGACAGGGGCCACCGGGGAGCTGTTTTTT. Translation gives CASSDSGTGATGELFF.

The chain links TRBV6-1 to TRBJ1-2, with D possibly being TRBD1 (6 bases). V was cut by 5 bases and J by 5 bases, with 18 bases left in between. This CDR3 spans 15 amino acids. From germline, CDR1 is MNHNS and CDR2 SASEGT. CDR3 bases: TGTGCCAGCAGTAGGACAGCCGGCCCTATGTATGGCTACACCTTC. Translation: CASSRTAGPMYGYTF.

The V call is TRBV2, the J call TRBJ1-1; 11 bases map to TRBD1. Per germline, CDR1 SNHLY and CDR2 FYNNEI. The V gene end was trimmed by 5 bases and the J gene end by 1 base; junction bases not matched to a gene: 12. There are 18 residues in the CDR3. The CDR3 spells CASSWRTGGLGGNTEAFF. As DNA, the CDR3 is TGTGCCAGCAGTTGGAGGACAGGGGGCCTTGGGGGGAACACTGAAGCTTTCTTT. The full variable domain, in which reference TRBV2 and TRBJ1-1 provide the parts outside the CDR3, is EPEVTQTPSHQVTQMGQEVILRCVPISNHLYFYWYRQILGQKVEFLVSFYNNEISEKSEIFDDQFSVERPDGSNFTLKIRSTKLEDSAMYFCASSWRTGGLGGNTEAFFGQGTRLTVV.

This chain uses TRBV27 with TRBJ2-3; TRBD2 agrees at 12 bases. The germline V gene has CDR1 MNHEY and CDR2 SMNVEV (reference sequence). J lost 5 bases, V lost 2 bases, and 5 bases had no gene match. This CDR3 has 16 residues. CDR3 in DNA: TGTGCCAGCAGTTTACTACTAGCGGGGGGTGTAGATACGCAGTATTTT. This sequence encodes CASSLLLAGGVDTQYF.

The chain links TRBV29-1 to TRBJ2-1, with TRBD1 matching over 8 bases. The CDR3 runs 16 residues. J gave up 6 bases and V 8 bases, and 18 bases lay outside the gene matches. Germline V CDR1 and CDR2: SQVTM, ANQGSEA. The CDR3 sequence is CSTGTGRESRLNEQFF. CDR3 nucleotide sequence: TGCAGCACCGGGACAGGAAGGGAAAGTAGGCTCAATGAGCAGTTCTTC.

In DNA, the CDR3 is TGTGCCAGCAGCTTAGCGAGGGGGTCGGATGAGCAGTTCTTC. Encoded protein: CASSLARGSDEQFF. V and J are TRBV7-2 and TRBJ2-1, with D perhaps TRBD1 (6 bases). The CDR3 totals 14 residues. The germline V gene encodes CDR1 SGHTA and CDR2 FQGNSA. Trimming removed 0 bases from V and 8 bases from J, with 11 bases in between.

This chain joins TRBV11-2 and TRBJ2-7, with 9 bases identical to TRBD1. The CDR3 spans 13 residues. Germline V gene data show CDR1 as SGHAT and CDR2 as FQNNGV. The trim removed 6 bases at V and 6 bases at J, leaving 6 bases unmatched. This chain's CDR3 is CASRGGQGGEQYF. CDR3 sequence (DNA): TGTGCCAGCAGGGGGGGACAGGGTGGCGAGCAGTACTTC.

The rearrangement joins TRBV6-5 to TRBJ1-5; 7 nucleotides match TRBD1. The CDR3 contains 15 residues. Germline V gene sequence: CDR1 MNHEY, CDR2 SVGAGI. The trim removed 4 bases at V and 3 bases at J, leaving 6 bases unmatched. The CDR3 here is CASSSQGVLNQPQHF. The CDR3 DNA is TGTGCCAGCAGTTCCCAGGGGGTCCTCAATCAGCCCCAGCATTTT.

This chain's CDR3 is CASGLATYEQYF. DNA for the CDR3: TGTGCCAGCGGGCTAGCGACCTACGAGCAGTACTTC. The V call is TRBV6-5, the J call TRBJ2-7, with a tentative D call TRBD2 (6 bases). The CDR3 runs 12 residues. V was trimmed by 8 bases and J by 2 bases, leaving 10 bases between them. Looked up from germline, CDR1 is MNHEY and CDR2 is SVGAGI.

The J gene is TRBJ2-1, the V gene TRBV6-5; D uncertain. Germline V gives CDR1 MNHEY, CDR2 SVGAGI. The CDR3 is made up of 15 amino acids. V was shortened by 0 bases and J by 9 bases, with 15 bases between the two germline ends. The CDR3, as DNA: TGTGCCAGCAGTTACTCGAGTCTAACTTCGGGTGAGCAGTTCTTC. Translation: CASSYSSLTSGEQFF.